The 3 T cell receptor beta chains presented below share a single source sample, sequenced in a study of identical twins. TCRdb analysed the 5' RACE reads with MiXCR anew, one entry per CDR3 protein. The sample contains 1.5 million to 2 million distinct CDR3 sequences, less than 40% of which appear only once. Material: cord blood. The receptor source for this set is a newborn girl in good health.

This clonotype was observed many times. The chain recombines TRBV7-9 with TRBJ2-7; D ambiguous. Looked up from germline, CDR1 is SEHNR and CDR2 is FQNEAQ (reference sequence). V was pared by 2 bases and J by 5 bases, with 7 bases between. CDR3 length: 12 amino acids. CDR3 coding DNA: TGTGCCAGCAGCTTATCATGGGACGAGCAGTACTTC. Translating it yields CASSLSWDEQYF.

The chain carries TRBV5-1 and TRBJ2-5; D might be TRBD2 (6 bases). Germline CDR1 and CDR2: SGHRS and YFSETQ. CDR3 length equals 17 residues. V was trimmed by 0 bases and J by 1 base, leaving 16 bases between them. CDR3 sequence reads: CASSLAFTGVPQETQYF. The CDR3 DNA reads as TGCGCCAGCAGCTTGGCGTTTACGGGAGTCCCCCAAGAGACCCAGTACTTC.

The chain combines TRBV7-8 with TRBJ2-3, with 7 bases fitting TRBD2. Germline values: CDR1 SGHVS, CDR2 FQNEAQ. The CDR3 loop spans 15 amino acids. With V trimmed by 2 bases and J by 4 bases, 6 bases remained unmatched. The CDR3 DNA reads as TGTGCCAGCAGCTTATACCTAGCGGTCGCAGATACGCAGTATTTT. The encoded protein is CASSLYLAVADTQYF.